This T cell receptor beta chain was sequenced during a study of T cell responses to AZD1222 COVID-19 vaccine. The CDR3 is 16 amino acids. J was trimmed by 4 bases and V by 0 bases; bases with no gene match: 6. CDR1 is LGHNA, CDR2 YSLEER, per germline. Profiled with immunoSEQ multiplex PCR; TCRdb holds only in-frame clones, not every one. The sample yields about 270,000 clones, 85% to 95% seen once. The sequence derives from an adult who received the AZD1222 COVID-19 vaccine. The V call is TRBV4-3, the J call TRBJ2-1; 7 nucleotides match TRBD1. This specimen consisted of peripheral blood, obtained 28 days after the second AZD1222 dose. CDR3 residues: CASSQEGRGYYNEQFF. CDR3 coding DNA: TGCGCCAGCAGCCAAGAAGGCAGGGGGTATTACAATGAGCAGTTCTTC.